These T cell receptor beta chains were read from a single sample in a study of blood T cell repertoires in COVID-19. Method: immunoSEQ multiplex PCR; TCRdb's copy keeps in-frame clones and lacks some. This table has tens of thousands of clones, over 60% appearing once. The specimen sequenced was peripheral blood. The receptors originated from a man between 65 and 85 years old with acute or convalescent COVID-19. CDR3s include the opening cysteine and the closing phenylalanine or tryptophan. D genes are given only for firm matches. Some rows have no size entry. The others give once, few or many, or a class for an expanded clone.

j_gene,d_gene,v_gene,abundance,CDR3nt,CDR3aa
TRBJ2-3,TRBD1,TRBV7-3,.,TGTGCCAGCAGCACTGGGACAGGGGACCGCACAGATACGCAGTATTTT,CASSTGTGDRTDTQYF
TRBJ1-2,.,TRBV6-5,.,TGTGCCAGCAGTTACTCGGCAGGGTTTCATGGCTACACCTTC,CASSYSAGFHGYTF
TRBJ2-1,.,TRBV19,.,TGTGCCAGTAGTATAGGGCAGGGATTCAATGAGCAGTTCTTC,CASSIGQGFNEQFF
TRBJ2-1,TRBD2,TRBV29-1,.,TGCAGCGGACTAGCGGGGAGTGCTGAGCAGTTCTTC,CSGLAGSAEQFF
TRBJ1-1,.,TRBV6-5,.,TGTGCCAGCAGTTCGGCCTTCACGGGGGGCGAAGCTTTCTTT,CASSSAFTGGEAFF
TRBJ1-5,TRBD1,TRBV24-1,few,TGTGCCACCAGTGACGCCGACAGGGGGCATAACAATCAGCCCCAGCATTTT,CATSDADRGHNNQPQHF
TRBJ1-5,TRBD1,TRBV15,.,TGTGCCACCAGCGGGGGGACAGGGAGGAATCAGCCCCAGCATTTT,CATSGGTGRNQPQHF
TRBJ2-1,.,TRBV19,.,TGTGCCAGTAGTATTTTCGTCCGGGCTAGCGTACACAATGAGCAGTTCTTC,CASSIFVRASVHNEQFF
TRBJ1-1,TRBD1,TRBV7-3,.,TGTGCCAGCAGTTCAACAGGGGCCGTTGAAGCTTTCTTT,CASSSTGAVEAFF
TRBJ1-2,.,TRBV28,once,TGTGCCAGCACCATTTACGGAGGGAGCTATGGCTACACCTTC,CASTIYGGSYGYTF
TRBJ1-4,.,TRBV29-1,.,TGCAGCGTTACCGTCAGGGTCGCAACTAATGAAAAACTGTTTTTT,CSVTVRVATNEKLFF
TRBJ1-6,.,TRBV6-5,.,TGTGCCAGCAGCTACGTACAAAGATCACCCCTCCACTTT,CASSYVQRSPLHF
TRBJ2-1,.,TRBV12-3/TRBV12-4,.,TGTGCCAGCAGCAACAAAAATGAGCAGTTCTTC,CASSNKNEQFF
TRBJ2-7,.,TRBV6-1,.,TGTGCCAGCAGTGAAAGAGGAGCGATCGCCTACGAGCAGTACTTC,CASSERGAIAYEQYF
TRBJ1-4,.,TRBV27,.,TGTGCCAGCAGTCCACGAAGCACCAATGAAAAACTGTTTTTT,CASSPRSTNEKLFF
TRBJ1-2,.,TRBV19,many,TGTGCCAGTAGAGGGACCCAAGGAGGGGCGCCTAACTATGGCTACACCTTC,CASRGTQGGAPNYGYTF
TRBJ1-5,TRBD1,TRBV28,.,TGTGCCAGCAGTTTGCTTACAGGGGGGTCAGCCCAGCATTTT,CASSLLTGGSAQHF
TRBJ2-5,TRBD2,TRBV24-1,.,TGTGCCACCAGTGATTTCGGGGGGGGCACCGGAGAGACCCAGTACTTC,CATSDFGGGTGETQYF
TRBJ2-2,.,TRBV6-1,few,TGTGCCAGCAGTTCGTTTACCGGGGAGCTGTTTTTT,CASSSFTGELFF
TRBJ1-2,.,TRBV3-1/TRBV3-2,.,TGTGCCAGCAGCCCAGGGTACGGCTACACCTTC,CASSPGYGYTF
TRBJ1-5,TRBD1,TRBV27,.,TGTGCCAGCGGGTCGAGGGGAAATGACAGGGGGAATCAGCCCCAGCATTTT,CASGSRGNDRGNQPQHF
TRBJ1-2,.,TRBV30,few,TGTGCCTGGAGTGTTTCCAGTTACTATGGCTACACCTTC,CAWSVSSYYGYTF
TRBJ2-4,TRBD1,TRBV28,.,TGTGCCAGCAACGGACAGGGCCCGGGGGCCAAAAACATTCAGTACTTC,CASNGQGPGAKNIQYF
TRBJ2-1,TRBD1,TRBV20-1,.,TGCAGTGCTAGTAATCCGACAGGGTGGGCGAGGAATGAGCAGTTCTTC,CSASNPTGWARNEQFF
TRBJ2-5,.,TRBV7-9,.,TGTGCCAGCAGCTTAGGACAGAAAGAGACCCAGTACTTC,CASSLGQKETQYF
TRBJ2-7,TRBD2,TRBV6-1,.,TGTGCCAGCAGTTCTAGCGGGGGGAGCTCCTACGAGCAGTACTTC,CASSSSGGSSYEQYF
TRBJ2-2,TRBD1,TRBV6-5,.,TGTGCCACCTCGTGGGTGGCAGGGGGAGCCGGGGAGCTGTTTTTT,CATSWVAGGAGELFF
TRBJ2-5,TRBD2,TRBV3-1/TRBV3-2,.,TGTGCCAGCAGCTACGGGGGGGGCGGAGAGACCCAGTACTTC,CASSYGGGGETQYF
TRBJ1-2,.,TRBV12-3/TRBV12-4,.,TGTGCCAGCAGTTACACACCTAGCTATGGCTACACCTTC,CASSYTPSYGYTF
TRBJ1-1,TRBD1,TRBV28,.,TGTGCCAGCAATATCCCGGGGTGGGCAGGGGGCACTGAAGCTTTCTTT,CASNIPGWAGGTEAFF
TRBJ2-3,.,TRBV2,.,TGTGCCAGCAGAGGAGGGAGATTTTACTCAGATACGCAGTATTTT,CASRGGRFYSDTQYF
TRBJ1-4,.,TRBV7-2,.,TGTGCCAGCAGCCCCCGAGGGTCAGCAACTAATGAAAAACTGTTTTTT,CASSPRGSATNEKLFF
TRBJ1-2,.,TRBV6-5,.,TGTGCCAGCAGTCCCTCCCGACTCTATGGCTACACCTTC,CASSPSRLYGYTF
TRBJ2-5,.,TRBV19,.,TGTGCCAGTAGTACGCGCACTCTAGAGACCCAGTACTTC,CASSTRTLETQYF
TRBJ1-1,.,TRBV5-4,.,TGTGCCAGCAGCTTGGGGGTGGGGGCCTACGCCGAAGCTTTCTTT,CASSLGVGAYAEAFF
TRBJ1-1,TRBD1,TRBV28,once,TGTGCCAGCAGGAGGGGGCGAACTGAAGCTTTCTTT,CASRRGRTEAFF
TRBJ1-4,TRBD1,TRBV6-5,.,TGTGCCAGCAGAAGGGGGCGGCAAACTAATGAAAAACTGTTTTTT,CASRRGRQTNEKLFF
TRBJ1-2,.,TRBV7-9,.,TGTGCCAGCAGCCCTAGCCCGACAGGACCCGAATACGGCTACACCTTC,CASSPSPTGPEYGYTF
TRBJ1-1,.,TRBV19,.,TGTGCCAGTAGTATTATAGGGGGAAACACTGAAGCTTTCTTT,CASSIIGGNTEAFF
TRBJ1-2,TRBD1,TRBV6-5,once,TGTGCCAGCAGTCCCGGACAGGCCAACTATGGCTACACCTTC,CASSPGQANYGYTF
TRBJ2-1,.,TRBV12-3/TRBV12-4,.,TGTGCCAGCAGTCCCCCTTCGGGTGAGCAGTTCTTC,CASSPPSGEQFF
TRBJ2-3,TRBD1,TRBV4-1,.,TGCGCCAGCAGCCGATTACAGGGGCTTAGGGCAGATACGCAGTATTTT,CASSRLQGLRADTQYF
TRBJ2-3,TRBD2,TRBV7-2,.,TGTGCCAGCAGCTTAGGGCGACTAGCGGGTACCACAGATACGCAGTATTTT,CASSLGRLAGTTDTQYF
TRBJ2-3,.,TRBV5-1,once,TGCGCCAGCAGCATACGTCGACTGCCGGATACGCAGTATTTT,CASSIRRLPDTQYF
TRBJ1-6,.,TRBV7-3,.,TGTGCCAGCAGCCCCGGACTTAATTCACCCCTCCACTTT,CASSPGLNSPLHF
TRBJ2-3,.,TRBV5-1,once,TGCGCCAGCAGCTTGGGTTGGGGCCGTGACACAGATACGCAGTATTTT,CASSLGWGRDTDTQYF